The clone carrying this T cell receptor beta chain was recorded many times. Time point described: persistent/refractory GD, antithyroid drugs over 5 years with positive TRAb. Researchers made the TCR library from RNA that was extracted from PBMCs. The data belong to a study of regulatory T cells in long-lasting Graves disease. Study details: Over-5-year antithyroid drug use with positive TSH receptor antibodies defined persistent Graves' disease in the study.

CDR3 regions were amplified by Arm-PCR using iRepertoire HTBI primers to build TCR beta libraries. MiXCR, applied by TCRdb to the multiplex PCR reads, yields one record per CDR3 protein. The sample shows a few hundred thousand distinct CDR3 sequences, about 22% of them seen only once. Germline CDR1 is SQVTM and CDR2 is ANQGSEA. V gave up 6 bases and J gave up 2 bases; unmatched junction bases: 10. CDR3 length: 14 amino acids. The TCR originated in a female donor with Graves disease. The source material was peripheral blood mononuclear cells (PBMCs), sampled when the disease was refractory, from a patient treated with antithyroid drugs. The chain employs TRBV29-1 and TRBJ2-7; 7 positions match TRBD1. In DNA form, the CDR3 reads TGCAGCGTAAACGACAGGGTGAATCCCTACGAGCAGTACTTC. The encoded protein is CSVNDRVNPYEQYF.